This T cell receptor beta chain emerged from a study of identical twins. Overall study results and limits: Models predicted too little out-of-frame TCR alpha sharing in monozygotic twins.

TCRdb analysed the 5' RACE reads with MiXCR anew, one entry per CDR3 protein. The table records some 1,700,000 distinct CDR3 sequences, about 30% of them present only once. Healthy Caucasian individuals made up all the donors. This clonotype was seen repeatedly, ten times or more. The target antigen is unknown. V shed 3 bases and J shed 0 bases, with 2 bases lying between them. This CDR3 is 11 amino acids long. Germline V gene lookup returns CDR1 SQVTM and CDR2 ANQGSEA. This chain joins TRBV29-1 and TRBJ1-2; no clear D. Sequenced input: cord blood. This receptor was identified in a newborn girl in good health. The CDR3 sequence: CSVDTNYGYTF. The CDR3 DNA reads TGCAGCGTTGACACTAACTATGGCTACACCTTC.